A few counts support the clone carrying this T cell receptor (beta chain). The antigen is not known. The data were obtained in a study of cytomegalovirus exposure and HLA in healthy donors. CDR1 SGHDN and CDR2 FVKESK come from the germline V gene. This CDR3 spans 12 amino acids. V was cut by 1 base and J by 9 bases, with 9 bases left in between. PCR amplification relied on 60 Vbeta primers (plus 13 Jbeta primers). Sequencing used immunoSEQ multiplex PCR; TCRdb keeps in-frame clones, though not all of them. The sample includes over 90,000 clones, 64% seen only once; the top ten take roughly 3.2%. Study conclusions and caveats: The study had only CMV serostatus as immune exposure information. Listed as cytomegalovirus-associated were 150 to 200 TCR beta chains. Generally TCR sequences proved uncommon, though certain public TCRs appeared in numerous donors. When the data were analyzed later, several of the most significant clusters appeared to be linked to common viral pathogens.

This clonotype originated in a man aged 55 to 69 in good health and CMV-seronegative. The specimen sequenced was PBMCs. This chain joins TRBV14 and TRBJ2-5; D is perhaps TRBD1 (5 bases). The CDR3 sequence is CASSQGRASQYF. CDR3 bases: TGTGCCAGCAGCCAAGGCAGGGCATCCCAGTACTTC.